These 24 T cell receptor beta chains originate from one sample sequenced in a study of neoadjuvant anti-PD-1 for oral cavity cancer. Assay: immunoSEQ multiplex PCR; the TCRdb copy retains only in-frame clones and omits some. This sample yields around 15,000 clones, of which around 69% are seen a single time; roughly 2.6% belongs to the top ten. This material consisted of PBMCs, taken before nivolumab (anti-PD-1) treatment. These receptor sequences come from a person aged 35 to 85 with oral cavity squamous cell carcinoma.

The chain joins TRBV6-5 to TRBJ2-1; possibly TRBD2 for D (6 bases). Germline assignment: CDR1 MNHEY and CDR2 SVGAGI. CDR3 size: 15 residues. Between the trimmed V and J ends, which lost 6 bases and 1 base, there was a span of 13 bases. CDR3 coding DNA: TGTGCCAGCAGCGAGTGGGGGGAATCCTACAATGAGCAGTTCTTC. Translating it yields CASSEWGESYNEQFF.

DNA of the CDR3: TGTGCCAGCAGCCCCGAACTGCGACGGGGAAATCCCTACAATGAGCAGTTCTTC. Translating gives CASSPELRRGNPYNEQFF. This chain uses TRBV11-2 with TRBJ2-1, with D possibly being TRBD2 (5 bases). V gave up 5 bases and J gave up 2 bases, with 22 bases separating them. Germline V gives CDR1 SGHAT, CDR2 FQNNGV. The CDR3 runs 18 residues.

This chain links TRBV5-1 with TRBJ1-2, with 9 bases identical to TRBD1. The trim removed 0 bases at V and 6 bases at J, leaving 0 bases unmatched. The CDR3 extends over 13 amino acids. Germline-derived CDR1 and CDR2 are SGHRS and YFSETQ. The CDR3 is CASSLGTGDGYTF. CDR3 DNA: TGCGCCAGCAGCTTGGGGACAGGGGATGGCTACACCTTC.

The genes are TRBV5-1 and TRBJ2-3; 9 bases are a match to TRBD1. From germline, CDR1 is SGHRS and CDR2 YFSETQ. This CDR3 has 14 amino acids. V gave up 2 bases and J gave up 4 bases; unmatched junction bases: 2. The CDR3 reads CASSLGQGSDTQYF. CDR3 DNA: TGCGCCAGCAGCTTAGGACAGGGGTCAGATACGCAGTATTTT.

The chain is built from TRBV6-5 and TRBJ2-7; D gene unclear. CDR3 length equals 14 residues. The V and J ends lost 0 bases and 0 bases respectively, with 6 bases between them. Germline V gene sequence: CDR1 MNHEY, CDR2 SVGAGI. For the CDR3, the DNA is TGTGCCAGCAGTTACTCGATACCCTCCTACGAGCAGTACTTC. Its translation is CASSYSIPSYEQYF.

The chain has TRBV30 and TRBJ1-4; D ambiguous. CDR1 and CDR2 (germline): GTSNPN, SVGIG (reference sequence). This CDR3 comprises 12 residues. Between the trimmed V and J ends, which lost 5 bases and 6 bases, there was a span of 10 bases. The CDR3 DNA reads as TGTGCCTGGGCCCTCGGGTATGAAAAACTGTTTTTT. Its translation is CAWALGYEKLFF. Variable domain in full (rest from reference TRBV30 and TRBJ1-4): SQTIHQWPATLVQPVGSPLSLECTVEGTSNPNLYWYRQAAGRGLQLLFYSVGIGQISSEVPQNLSASRPQDRQFILSSKKLLLSDSGFYLCAWALGYEKLFFGSGTQLSVL.

The table lists this clone with a count of one. The chain has TRBV6-1 and TRBJ2-5, with 7 bases lining up with TRBD1. CDR3 size: 13 residues. V shed 7 bases and J 5 bases; nucleotides not matched to a gene: 7. CDR1 is MNHNS, CDR2 SASEGT, per germline. CDR3 nucleotide sequence: TGTGCCAGCACTTTCACCAGGGGGGAGACCCAGTACTTC. It is translated as CASTFTRGETQYF.

The chain is built from TRBV19 and TRBJ2-3; no reliable D call. Per the germline V gene, CDR1 is LNHDA and CDR2 is SQIVND (reference sequence). V lost 6 bases and J 2 bases, leaving 15 bases between the germline ends. The CDR3 contains 15 residues. The CDR3 nucleotides read TGTGCCAGTAGCAGATGGTCTAGTGACACAGATACGCAGTATTTT. It is translated as CASSRWSSDTDTQYF.

The V and J genes are TRBV7-6 and TRBJ2-3, with 7 bases lining up with TRBD2. The CDR3 is 18 residues long. The trim removed 1 base at V and 1 base at J, leaving 11 bases unmatched. Germline loops: CDR1 SGHVS, CDR2 FNYEAQ. The CDR3 spells CASSLDVGGLSGTDTQYF. DNA of the CDR3: TGTGCCAGCAGCTTAGACGTGGGAGGGCTATCGGGCACAGATACGCAGTATTTT.

This clone was detected only once. The chain is built from TRBV6-1 and TRBJ1-1; D is unresolved. This CDR3 has 12 residues. Germline CDR1 is MNHNS and CDR2 is SASEGT. V lost 2 bases to trimming and J lost 8 bases, with 9 bases between them. This CDR3 is CASSEPRPEAFF. The DNA for the CDR3 is TGTGCCAGCAGTGAACCTAGGCCAGAAGCTTTCTTT.

The chain couples TRBV6-1 to TRBJ2-7; 11 nucleotides match TRBD1. This CDR3 region has 12 residues. Trimming removed 6 bases from V and 5 bases from J; junction bases left unmatched: 0. Germline CDR1 reads MNHNS; CDR2 reads SASEGT. The CDR3 protein is CASRGQGDEQYF. Here the CDR3 DNA reads TGTGCCAGCAGGGGACAGGGGGACGAGCAGTACTTC.

This clone showed up just a few times. The rearrangement uses TRBV2 and TRBJ1-2; D may be TRBD1 (6 bases). The germline CDR1 and CDR2 sequences are SNHLY and FYNNEI. The germline V and J ends were trimmed by 7 bases and 2 bases, with 11 bases remaining between them. The CDR3 length is 13 residues. This chain's CDR3 is CASIMDRNYGYTF. Here the CDR3 DNA reads TGTGCCAGCATCATGGACAGAAACTATGGCTACACCTTC. Complete variable domain (other parts from reference TRBV2 and TRBJ1-2): EPEVTQTPSHQVTQMGQEVILRCVPISNHLYFYWYRQILGQKVEFLVSFYNNEISEKSEIFDDQFSVERPDGSNFTLKIRSTKLEDSAMYFCASIMDRNYGYTFGSGTRLTVV.

The V call is TRBV7-8, the J call TRBJ1-1; 10 bases fit TRBD1. Germline V gene data show CDR1 as SGHVS and CDR2 as FQNEAQ. CDR3 length: 14 residues. J was trimmed by 6 bases and V by 1 base; bases with no gene match: 2. The CDR3 here is CASSLGQGAAEAFF. The CDR3 DNA reads TGTGCCAGCAGCTTAGGACAGGGGGCCGCTGAAGCTTTCTTT.

The chain joins TRBV27 to TRBJ2-2, with 8 bases aligning to TRBD2. The germline gives CDR1 MNHEY, CDR2 SMNVEV (reference sequence). V was clipped by 3 bases and J by 2 bases; unmatched bases: 5. This CDR3 has 16 residues. This CDR3 is CASSFSGMVNTGELFF. The CDR3 nucleotides are TGTGCCAGCAGTTTTAGCGGGATGGTTAACACCGGGGAGCTGTTTTTT.

This clone was seen only a few times. This sequence joins TRBV7-9 and TRBJ2-2; TRBD1 aligns across 7 bases. J was trimmed by 4 bases and V by 5 bases; bases with no gene match: 10. Looked up from germline, CDR1 is SEHNR and CDR2 is FQNEAQ (reference sequence). The CDR3 consists of 16 residues. The CDR3 protein is CASSPPGGPFTGELFF. DNA of the CDR3: TGTGCCAGCAGCCCCCCAGGGGGACCCTTCACCGGGGAGCTGTTTTTT.

The CDR3 nucleotides read TGTGCCAGCAGCTTGAGTGGACCCTCTGGAAACACCATATATTTT. It yields the protein CASSLSGPSGNTIYF. The V gene is TRBV5-4, the J gene TRBJ1-3; D call uncertain. CDR1 is SGHNT and CDR2 is YYREEE in the germline V gene (reference sequence). The length of the CDR3 is 15 residues. V was trimmed by 1 base and J by 0 bases, leaving 8 bases between them.

In DNA form, the CDR3 reads TGTGCCATCAAGACGGGAGGCCCTTTAGATACGCAGTATTTT. This sequence encodes CAIKTGGPLDTQYF. This chain joins TRBV10-3 and TRBJ2-3, with 7 bases fitting TRBD2. Germline lookup yields CDR1 ENHRY and CDR2 SYGVKD. V lost 7 bases, J lost 5 bases, and 9 bases stayed unmatched. This CDR3 has 14 residues.

The J gene is TRBJ2-3, the V gene TRBV7-6; no clear D. With 5 bases removed from V and 4 bases from J, the gap between germline ends came to 13 bases. CDR3 length: 14 residues. The V gene's germline CDR1 is SGHVS and CDR2 FNYEAQ. The CDR3 sequence is CASSPLQVADTQYF. CDR3 DNA: TGTGCCAGCAGCCCCCTTCAGGTGGCAGATACGCAGTATTTT. Using reference TRBV7-6 and TRBJ2-3 for the parts outside the CDR3, the full variable domain is GAGVSQSPRYKVTKRGQDVALRCDPISGHVSLYWYRQALGQGPEFLTYFNYEAQQDKSGLPNDRFSAERPEGSISTLTIQRTEQRDSAMYRCASSPLQVADTQYFGPGTRLTVL.

This clone was counted between two and nine times. The CDR3 reads CASIGREGYEQYF. CDR3 DNA: TGTGCCAGCATCGGGAGGGAGGGTTACGAGCAGTACTTC. V gene TRBV27 combines with J gene TRBJ2-7; 8 bases map to TRBD2. V lost 7 bases to trimming and J lost 4 bases; unmatched junction nucleotides: 6. Germline CDR1 is MNHEY and CDR2 is SMNVEV (reference sequence). The CDR3 totals 13 residues.

The chain has TRBV5-6 and TRBJ2-7; D might be TRBD1 (5 bases). Trimming removed 0 bases from V and 0 bases from J, with 7 bases in between. The germline CDR1 and CDR2 sequences are SGHDT and YYEEEE. The CDR3 runs to 14 residues. CDR3 sequence (DNA): TGTGCCAGCAGCTTGGGACAGACCTCCTACGAGCAGTACTTC. Translating it yields CASSLGQTSYEQYF.

The chain links TRBV10-2 to TRBJ2-5; no clear D. V lost 8 bases and J 2 bases, leaving 6 bases between the germline ends. Germline assignment: CDR1 WSHSY and CDR2 SAAADI. The CDR3 has 11 amino acids. CDR3 sequence reads: CASGQQETQYF. In DNA, the CDR3 is TGCGCCAGCGGCCAGCAAGAGACCCAGTACTTC.

This clone was seen just once. The chain employs TRBV5-1 and TRBJ1-2; tentative D call: TRBD1 (6 bases). V was trimmed by 4 bases and J by 4 bases, leaving 23 bases between them. CDR1 SGHRS and CDR2 YFSETQ come from the germline V gene. CDR3 size: 17 residues. The CDR3 is CASSGGAGDIPPYGYTF. CDR3 sequence (DNA): TGCGCCAGCAGCGGGGGGGCAGGCGACATCCCCCCCTATGGCTACACCTTC. The variable domain in full, completed from reference TRBV5-1 and TRBJ1-2, reads KAGVTQTPRYLIKTRGQQVTLSCSPISGHRSVSWYQQTPGQGLQFLFEYFSETQRNKGNFPGRFSGRQFSNSRSEMNVSTLELGDSALYLCASSGGAGDIPPYGYTFGSGTRLTVV.

This sequence joins TRBV25-1 and TRBJ2-1; unclear D gene. The CDR3 contains 11 residues. The V end was cut by 3 bases, the J end by 10 bases, with 7 bases between. In germline, CDR1 is MGHDK, CDR2 SYGVNS. CDR3 amino acids: CASSDIGEQFF. DNA of the CDR3: TGTGCCAGCAGTGATATCGGGGAGCAGTTCTTC.

CDR3: CASSRVGGPYEQYF. The CDR3 nucleotides read TGTGCCAGCAGCCGGGTGGGAGGCCCCTACGAGCAGTACTTC. The chain combines TRBV14 with TRBJ2-7, with D possibly matching TRBD2 (6 bases). The germline V gene encodes CDR1 SGHDN and CDR2 FVKESK. The length of the CDR3 is 14 residues. V gave up 4 bases and J gave up 2 bases, with 12 bases separating them.